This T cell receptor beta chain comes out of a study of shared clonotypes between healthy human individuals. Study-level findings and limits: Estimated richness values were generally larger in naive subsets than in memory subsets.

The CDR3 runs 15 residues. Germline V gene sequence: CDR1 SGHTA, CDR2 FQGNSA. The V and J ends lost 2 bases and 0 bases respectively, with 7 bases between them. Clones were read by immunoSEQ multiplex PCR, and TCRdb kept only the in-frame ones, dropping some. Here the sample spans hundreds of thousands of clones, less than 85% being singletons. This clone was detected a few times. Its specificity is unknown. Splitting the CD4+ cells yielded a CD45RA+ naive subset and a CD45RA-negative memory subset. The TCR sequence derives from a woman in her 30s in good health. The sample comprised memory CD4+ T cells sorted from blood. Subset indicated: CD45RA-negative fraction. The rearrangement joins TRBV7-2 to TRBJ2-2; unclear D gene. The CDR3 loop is CASSLRLANTGELFF. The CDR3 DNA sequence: TGTGCCAGCAGCTTACGGCTAGCGAACACCGGGGAGCTGTTTTTT. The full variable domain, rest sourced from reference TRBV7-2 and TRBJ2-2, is GAGVSQSPSNKVTEKGKDVELRCDPISGHTALYWYRQSLGQGLEFLIYFQGNSAPDKSGLPSDRFSAERTGGSVSTLTIQRTQQEDSAVYLCASSLRLANTGELFFGEGSRLTVL.